The 17 T cell receptor beta chains given below trace back to one sample, sequenced in a study of blood T cell repertoires in COVID-19. Sequencing used immunoSEQ multiplex PCR; TCRdb keeps in-frame clones, though not all of them. The sample lists about 110,000 clones, roughly 80% occurring once. Input material: peripheral blood. Receptor source: a woman aged 55-69 years with acute or convalescent COVID-19.

This clone occurred once. V gene TRBV5-4 combines with J gene TRBJ2-1; 13 bases align to TRBD2. The length of the CDR3 is 16 residues. Germline V lookup: CDR1 SGHNT, CDR2 YYREEE (reference sequence). Germline trimming cut 4 bases from V and 9 bases from J; bases unmatched to any gene: 10. CDR3 coding DNA: TGTGCCAGCAGCCAAGGACTAGCGGGGGATTTCAGTGAGCAGTTCTTC. This encodes CASSQGLAGDFSEQFF. The whole variable domain, filled in from reference TRBV5-4 and TRBJ2-1, reads ETGVTQSPTHLIKTRGQQVTLRCSSQSGHNTVSWYQQALGQGPQFIFQYYREEENGRGNFPPRFSGLQFPNYSSELNVNALELDDSALYLCASSQGLAGDFSEQFFGPGTRLTVL.

This rearrangement joins TRBV5-1 to TRBJ1-1, with no clear D. V lost 0 bases to trimming and J lost 4 bases, with 10 bases between them. Per the germline V gene, CDR1 is SGHRS and CDR2 is YFSETQ. This CDR3 has 14 amino acids. The DNA of the CDR3 is TGCGCCAGCAGCTTGGGCGGGAGGATCACTGAAGCTTTCTTT. The encoded protein is CASSLGGRITEAFF. Supplemented by reference TRBV5-1 and TRBJ1-1, the full variable domain reads KAGVTQTPRYLIKTRGQQVTLSCSPISGHRSVSWYQQTPGQGLQFLFEYFSETQRNKGNFPGRFSGRQFSNSRSEMNVSTLELGDSALYLCASSLGGRITEAFFGQGTRLTVV.

The chain uses TRBV28 and TRBJ2-7; D is unresolved. V lost 3 bases to trimming and J lost 6 bases, with 12 bases between them. Germline V CDR1 and CDR2: MDHEN, SYDVKM. This CDR3 is built from 13 residues. DNA of the CDR3: TGTGCCAGCAGTTTCCTCCCGACGGGCGAGCAGTACTTC. This gives the protein CASSFLPTGEQYF.

The genes are TRBV21-1 and TRBJ1-3; no DNA check was done on the table's D call, TRBD1. TRBV21-1 is recorded as a pseudogene. This CDR3 contains 19 residues. The CDR3 coding sequence is TGTGCCAGCAGAAGAATCGATCGGACAGGCCCCGACTCTGGAAACACCATATATTTT. Its protein is CASRRIDRTGPDSGNTIYF.

The gene calls are TRBV10-3 and TRBJ1-2, with 8 bases lining up with TRBD1. The trim removed 11 bases at V and 5 bases at J, leaving 16 bases unmatched. The length of the CDR3 is 15 residues. CDR1 is ENHRY and CDR2 is SYGVKD in the germline V gene. CDR3 sequence (DNA): TGTGCCGTTCTCCCCTCAGGGGGCGCGTATTATGGCTACACCTTC. This sequence encodes CAVLPSGGAYYGYTF.

The table lists this clone with a few counts. J is TRBJ2-2 and V is TRBV4-1; D is uncertain. V was cut by 0 bases and J by 6 bases, with 5 bases left in between. CDR3 length: 13 residues. The germline V gene has CDR1 MGHRA and CDR2 YSYEKL. CDR3 sequence (DNA): TGCGCCAGCAGCCAAGATAGAGCCGGGGAGCTGTTTTTT. Protein sequence: CASSQDRAGELFF.

This CDR3 reads CASSNSGTTSDQPQHF. As DNA, the CDR3 is TGTGCCAGTAGTAACTCCGGGACAACCTCAGATCAGCCCCAGCATTTT. The chain couples TRBV19 to TRBJ1-5, with D maybe TRBD1 (6 bases). The V gene's germline CDR1 is LNHDA and CDR2 SQIVND (reference sequence). V gave up 4 bases and J gave up 5 bases, with 18 bases separating them. The CDR3 covers 16 residues.

The chain is built from TRBV18 and TRBJ2-5; D is unresolved. The CDR3 spans 13 residues. The V gene lost 6 bases and the J gene lost 4 bases, with 12 bases spanning the gap. Germline lookup yields CDR1 KGHSH and CDR2 LQKENI. Here the CDR3 reads CASSASEPETQYF. CDR3 coding DNA: TGTGCCAGCTCGGCCAGCGAGCCAGAGACCCAGTACTTC.

V and J are TRBV2 and TRBJ1-6, with TRBD1 matching 9 bases. CDR3 length: 17 amino acids. Germline values: CDR1 SNHLY, CDR2 FYNNEI. Trimming removed 3 bases from V and 1 base from J; junction bases left unmatched: 4. The CDR3 DNA sequence: TGTGCCAGCAGTGATAGGACAGGGGCTTCCTATAATTCACCCCTCCACTTT. Protein sequence: CASSDRTGASYNSPLHF.

The gene calls are TRBV6-6 and TRBJ2-3; TRBD1 is a possible D gene (5 bases). The germline V gene encodes CDR1 MNHNY and CDR2 SVGAGI (reference sequence). The ends were cut back, 7 bases at V and 0 bases at J, with 14 bases in the middle. The CDR3 consists of 15 residues. The CDR3 protein is CASIRRASSTDTQYF. DNA for the CDR3: TGTGCCAGCATACGCAGGGCATCTAGCACAGATACGCAGTATTTT.

The gene calls are TRBV7-2 and TRBJ1-2; 11 bases fit TRBD1. The CDR3 spans 15 residues. The ends lost 5 bases at V and 5 bases at J; junction bases unmatched: 7. The V gene's germline CDR1 is SGHTA and CDR2 FQGNSA. CDR3 nucleotides: TGTGCCAGCAGCGTAGGACAGGGGGCACCTTATGGCTACACCTTC. Its protein is CASSVGQGAPYGYTF.

V and J are TRBV6-5 and TRBJ1-1, with unresolved D. Trimming cost V 5 bases and J 5 bases, with 12 bases left between them. The CDR3 consists of 13 residues. From germline, CDR1 is MNHEY and CDR2 SVGAGI. Here the CDR3 reads CASSPRLGTEAFF. The DNA of the CDR3 is TGTGCCAGCAGTCCGCGACTCGGGACTGAAGCTTTCTTT.

This chain uses TRBV5-4 with TRBJ1-2; D ambiguous. The CDR3 runs to 15 residues. The germline CDR1 and CDR2 sequences are SGHNT and YYREEE (reference sequence). The V gene lost 2 bases and the J gene lost 4 bases, with 15 bases spanning the gap. DNA of the CDR3: TGTGCCAGCAGCTTCGGTCCGTCGTCTGGCTATGGCTACACCTTC. As protein: CASSFGPSSGYGYTF.

The chain employs TRBV19 and TRBJ2-7; the match to TRBD1 covers 10 bases. The trim removed 5 bases at V and 3 bases at J, leaving 4 bases unmatched. CDR3 length equals 14 residues. CDR1 and CDR2 from the germline V gene are LNHDA and SQIVND (reference sequence). The CDR3 DNA is TGTGCCAGTAGTCCCAGGACAGGGGGCTACGAGCAGTACTTC. Encoded protein: CASSPRTGGYEQYF.

The chain uses TRBV2 and TRBJ2-2; TRBD1 matches 7 bases. V gave up 10 bases and J gave up 5 bases; unmatched junction bases: 10. CDR3 length equals 14 residues. CDR1 is SNHLY and CDR2 is FYNNEI in the germline V gene. CDR3 in DNA: TGTGCCACCGGATGGGCAGGGGGAACCGGGGAGCTGTTTTTT. Translated: CATGWAGGTGELFF.

As regards this clone: The sample carries other DNA sequences with the same CDR3. This rearrangement joins TRBV2 to TRBJ2-7; tentatively, D is TRBD2 (5 bases). This CDR3 comprises 13 residues. CDR1 is SNHLY and CDR2 is FYNNEI in the germline V gene. The germline V and J ends were trimmed by 4 bases and 0 bases, with 7 bases remaining between them. This chain's CDR3 is CASSGGVSYEQYF. The CDR3 nucleotides read TGTGCCAGCAGTGGGGGAGTCTCCTACGAGCAGTACTTC.

This clone was seen a single time. The chain couples TRBV5-1 to TRBJ2-7; D is perhaps TRBD1 (6 bases). Trimming took 1 base from V and 7 from J, leaving 18 bases between them. This CDR3 is 15 amino acids long. Germline V gene data show CDR1 as SGHRS and CDR2 as YFSETQ. The CDR3 DNA follows: TGCGCCAGCAGCTTGAGCTGGACAGCGATTGAAGAGCAGTACTTC. It encodes CASSLSWTAIEEQYF.